This T cell receptor (beta chain) derives from a study of CD8 T cells in ankylosing spondylitis (dated by TCRdb to 2017 to 2019). Study-wide context: The study set out to find disease-linked TCR variants by profiling T cell receptor beta repertoires in ankylosing spondylitis patients and healthy donors. In total, the full study cohort was made up of 95 to 110 healthy donors and 25 to 30 ankylosing spondylitis patients. Peripheral blood samples were taken, and synovial fluid was additionally collected from ankylosing spondylitis patients.

The sequencer was an Illumina HiSeq 2500. TCR beta libraries were prepared by quantitative 5'-RACE with molecular barcodes. In the authors' own workflow: A new computational method, built on a probabilistic model of VDJ rearrangement, was used to identify disease-linked TCR variants. Using fastp at Q25 and MiXCR, TCRdb reprocessed the public reads and kept productive beta chains. Under each unique CDR3 protein, matching rows form one entry showing the most common genes and DNA. In this record, the V and J calls reflect TCRdb's handling and not the investigators' own analysis. This sample comprises under 250,000 distinct CDR3 sequences, more than 9% of them detected only once. Less than 3% of the sample is held by the ten biggest clonotypes. Here is what the overall study found, with its caveats: A CD8+ phenotype was shown by the disease-linked clones, which were found at relatively low frequencies in peripheral blood. The disease-linked clones were reported as significantly enriched in matched synovial fluid samples from ankylosing spondylitis patients. A TCR beta motif made up of several highly homologous amino acid variants appeared to be characteristic of blood from ankylosing spondylitis patients. Some motif variants were previously reported in synovial fluid and blood of reactive arthritis patients, suggesting common disease-initiation mechanisms.

In this sample, this clonotype turned up many times. There is no known antigen for this receptor. Within one base of it there is no much larger clone, and no base qualities were kept. Measured from the cysteine to the phenylalanine, the CDR3 is 15 residues long. Only the CDR3 portion is preserved as DNA: 45 bases, with reading frame beginning at the first base. The rearrangement combines TRBV21-1 with TRBJ1-2. TRBV21-1 is a recognized pseudogene. Sequencing used blood, either unsorted or a sorted T cell fraction (not recorded which). This clonotype was obtained from a male donor with ankylosing spondylitis or in good health (not recorded which). At the DNA level, the sequence is TGTGCCAGCAGCAAACAATCCGGATTTACGGATGGCTACACCTTC. It codes for CASSKQSGFTDGYTF.